The present TCR beta chain was sequenced within a study of early T cells in non-severe SARS-CoV-2 infection. Background on the study: The authors sequenced bulk RNA from unsorted whole blood, leaving chains unpaired.

This clonotype was found many times. Its antigen is currently unknown. Study-level points and caveats: There was a bias toward anti-spike CD8 responses in VDJdb matching, which missed private and CD4 specificities.

Germline V gene lookup returns CDR1 SGHRS and CDR2 YFSETQ. The CDR3 sequence is 15 residues long. Trimming pared 4 bases from V and 7 bases from J, leaving 21 bases between. Attachment of unique molecular identifiers was made to individual cDNA molecules. TCRdb re-called the 5' RACE reads through MiXCR, storing one row per CDR3 protein. This sample has 85,000 to 100,000 distinct CDR3 sequences; more than 9.5% occur once, and the top ten carry 4.5% to 5.5%. Sequenced sample: whole blood. The receptor was derived from an adult who was a healthcare worker with PCR-confirmed SARS-CoV-2 infection or an uninfected control (not recorded which). The J gene is TRBJ2-7, the V gene TRBV5-1, with D maybe TRBD2 (6 bases). The CDR3 is CASSPPSTGELEQYF. The CDR3, as DNA: TGCGCCAGCAGCCCCCCGAGTACGGGAGAATTAGAGCAGTACTTC.